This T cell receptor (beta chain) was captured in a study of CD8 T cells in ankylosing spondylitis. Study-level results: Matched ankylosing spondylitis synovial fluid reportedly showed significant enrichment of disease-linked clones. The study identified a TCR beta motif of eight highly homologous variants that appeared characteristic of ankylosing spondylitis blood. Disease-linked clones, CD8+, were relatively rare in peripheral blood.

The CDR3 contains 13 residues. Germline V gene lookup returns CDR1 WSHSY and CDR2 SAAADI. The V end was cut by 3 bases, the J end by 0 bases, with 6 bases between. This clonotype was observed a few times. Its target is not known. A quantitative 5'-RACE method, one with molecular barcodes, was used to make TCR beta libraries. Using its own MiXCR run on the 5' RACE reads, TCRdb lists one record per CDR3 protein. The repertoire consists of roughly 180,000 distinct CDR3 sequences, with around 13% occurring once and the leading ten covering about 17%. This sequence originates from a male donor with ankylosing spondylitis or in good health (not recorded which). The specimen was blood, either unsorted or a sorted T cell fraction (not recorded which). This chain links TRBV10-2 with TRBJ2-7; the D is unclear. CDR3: CASSEGSSYEQYF. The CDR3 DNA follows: TGCGCCAGCAGTGAAGGTAGCTCCTACGAGCAGTACTTC.